Listed below are T cell receptor beta chains from one sample, sequenced in a study of T cells after posttransplantation cyclophosphamide. This table comes from immunoSEQ multiplex PCR, and its TCRdb copy is limited to in-frame clones, with some not included. Of about 15,000 clones detected, almost 85% appear once; the ten largest clones hold about 5%. The sample consisted of PBMCs, taken more than 350 days after allogeneic stem cell transplant with calcineurin inhibitor and methotrexate. These receptors originate from a male patient aged 18 to 35 who received an allogeneic stem cell transplant from a related donor, was CMV-positive, and had no GVHD. Some T cells may trace back to the graft donor. Each CDR3 is given with its conserved first and last residue. D genes are given only for firm matches. Size is stated for part of the rows, as once, few or many counts, or as a class when the clone is expanded.

V: TRBV28
D: TRBD1
J: TRBJ1-3
size: few
DNA: TGTGCCAGCAGTTCTCCAGGGGGCTGGGGAAACACCATATATTTT
CDR3: CASSSPGGWGNTIYF

V: TRBV6-5
D: TRBD2
J: TRBJ2-7
size: few
DNA: TGTGCCAGCAGTTACACACTAGCGGGACCCTACGAGCAGTACTTC
CDR3: CASSYTLAGPYEQYF

V: TRBV30
D: TRBD2
J: TRBJ2-1
size: .
DNA: TGTGCCTGGAGCGAGAGGACTAGCGGCAGTGAGCAGTTCTTC
CDR3: CAWSERTSGSEQFF

V: TRBV6-5
D: .
J: TRBJ2-5
size: .
DNA: TGTGCCAGCAGTTACTCCCCCTTGCAAGAGACCCAGTACTTC
CDR3: CASSYSPLQETQYF

V: TRBV7-4
D: .
J: TRBJ2-7
size: once
DNA: TGTGCCAGCAGCTTAGGATCGGACCAGCGGGTGACCTACGAGCAGTACTTC
CDR3: CASSLGSDQRVTYEQYF

V: TRBV11-1
D: .
J: TRBJ2-1
size: .
DNA: TGTGCCAGCAGCCCGGACTCCTATGAGCAGTTCTTC
CDR3: CASSPDSYEQFF

V: TRBV19
D: TRBD1
J: TRBJ1-2
size: .
DNA: TGTGCCACCTCCGGGACAGGGGAAAACTATGGCTACACCTTC
CDR3: CATSGTGENYGYTF

V: TRBV18
D: .
J: TRBJ2-7
size: .
DNA: TGTGCCAGCTCACCCCAGGGGGGAGGTACCTACGAGCAGTACTTC
CDR3: CASSPQGGGTYEQYF

V: TRBV5-1
D: TRBD2
J: TRBJ2-2
size: .
DNA: TGCGCCAGCAGCCCGACACTAGCGGGAGGGGTCACCGGGGAGCTGTTTTTT
CDR3: CASSPTLAGGVTGELFF

V: TRBV6-5
D: TRBD1
J: TRBJ2-7
size: .
DNA: TGTGCCAGCAGTTACGCAACGGGACAGATCTACGAGCAGTACTTC
CDR3: CASSYATGQIYEQYF

V: TRBV5-4
D: .
J: TRBJ1-1
size: .
DNA: TGTGCCAGCAGCTTGGCCGGGATTGTTTTGAACACTGAAGCTTTCTTT
CDR3: CASSLAGIVLNTEAFF

V: TRBV7-2
D: TRBD2
J: TRBJ2-7
size: .
DNA: TGTGCCAGCAGCTTATCTGCGCGGGAGGGCGAGCAGTACTTC
CDR3: CASSLSAREGEQYF

V: TRBV27
D: TRBD2
J: TRBJ2-5
size: .
DNA: TGTGCCAGCAGTCCCTGGACTAGCGGGAGAAGACGGGAGACCCAGTACTTC
CDR3: CASSPWTSGRRRETQYF

V: TRBV9
D: TRBD1
J: TRBJ2-5
size: .
DNA: TGTGCCAGCAGCGAGGGGGGGACAGGGCCTGACGGGGAGACCCAGTACTTC
CDR3: CASSEGGTGPDGETQYF

V: TRBV7-2
D: TRBD2
J: TRBJ2-7
size: .
DNA: TGTGCCAGCAGCTTTTGGACTAGCGGGAGCCCCCTCGAGCAGTACTTC
CDR3: CASSFWTSGSPLEQYF

V: TRBV6-4
D: TRBD1
J: TRBJ2-2
size: few
DNA: TGTGCCAGCAGGCAGGGGGCGGACACCGGGGAGCTGTTTTTT
CDR3: CASRQGADTGELFF

V: TRBV7-3
D: .
J: TRBJ2-1
size: once
DNA: TGTGCCAGCAGCTTAATGTCTGTATCCTACAGTGAGCAGTTCTTC
CDR3: CASSLMSVSYSEQFF

V: TRBV28
D: TRBD2
J: TRBJ2-7
size: .
DNA: TGTGCCAGCATCTCCGGGACTAGCGGTGAAGGGGCCTACGAGCAGTACTTC
CDR3: CASISGTSGEGAYEQYF